One and the same sample provided the 23 T cell receptor beta chains below, sequenced in a study of blood T cell repertoires in COVID-19. Here immunoSEQ multiplex PCR was the method, and the copy in TCRdb shows in-frame clones only, minus some. The sample consists of about 170,000 clones, around 83% of them appearing once. Source material: PBMCs or T cells enriched from blood (not recorded which). The source is a woman in her forties or fifties in a cohort exposed to, infected with or recovered from COVID-19 (not recorded which).

V is TRBV6-6 and J is TRBJ2-1, with D tentatively TRBD1 (5 bases). The V gene lost 2 bases and the J gene lost 4 bases, with 15 bases spanning the gap. This CDR3 spans 16 amino acids. Per germline, CDR1 MNHNY and CDR2 SVGAGI (reference sequence). This CDR3 is CASSYRTQALYNEQFF. The CDR3 nucleotides are TGTGCCAGCAGTTACAGAACACAGGCATTGTACAATGAGCAGTTCTTC.

The CDR3 protein is CASSEAPPGASTEQYF. CDR3 bases: TGTGCCAGCAGTGAAGCGCCGCCCGGAGCGTCGACCGAGCAGTACTTC. The chain recombines TRBV2 with TRBJ2-7; D ambiguous. The V end lost 0 bases, the J end lost 6 bases, and 18 bases lay between the germline ends. Germline loops: CDR1 SNHLY, CDR2 FYNNEI. This CDR3 region has 16 residues.

The chain is built from TRBV28 and TRBJ1-6; D gene uncertain. Germline V gene sequence: CDR1 MDHEN, CDR2 SYDVKM. CDR3 size: 14 residues. Trimming took off 6 bases at V and 9 bases at J, with 15 bases between the two ends. CDR3 bases: TGTGCCAGCAGCGCCCAGTGGAGCGGTTCACCCCTCCACTTT. Translation gives CASSAQWSGSPLHF.

The CDR3 DNA reads as TGTGCCAGCAGTCCCACCAGATCGAGGGGGTTCAACACTGAAGCTTTCTTT. Its protein product is CASSPTRSRGFNTEAFF. The rearrangement uses TRBV27 and TRBJ1-1; weak D call: TRBD1 (6 bases). This CDR3 is built from 17 residues. Deletions cut 5 bases from V and 2 bases from J, with 21 bases between. Germline-derived CDR1 and CDR2 are MNHEY and SMNVEV (reference sequence).

The chain uses TRBV2 and TRBJ1-4; perhaps TRBD1 as D (6 bases). Trimming cost V 6 bases and J 0 bases, with 11 bases left between them. Germline V lookup: CDR1 SNHLY, CDR2 FYNNEI. This CDR3 spans 15 amino acids. The CDR3 coding sequence is TGTGCCAGCAGGGCAGGGGATTCAACTAATGAAAAACTGTTTTTT. It encodes CASRAGDSTNEKLFF.

CDR3 protein: CASSSGTRGTETQYF. In DNA, the CDR3 is TGTGCCAGCAGCTCCGGGACTAGGGGCACGGAGACCCAGTACTTC. The V gene is TRBV7-8, the J gene TRBJ2-5; 8 positions match TRBD2. V dropped 4 bases and J dropped 5; count of bases not matched to a gene: 9. Germline V gene lookup returns CDR1 SGHVS and CDR2 FQNEAQ. This CDR3 is built from 15 residues.

The V and J genes are TRBV4-3 and TRBJ2-1, with 7 bases fitting TRBD1. Germline-derived CDR1 and CDR2 are LGHNA and YSLEER. V was clipped by 3 bases and J by 6 bases; unmatched bases: 14. The CDR3 sequence is 17 residues long. CDR3 sequence: CASSHPPGQLASNEQFF. For the CDR3, the DNA is TGCGCCAGCAGCCACCCTCCGGGACAGTTGGCAAGCAATGAGCAGTTCTTC.

V and J are TRBV11-2 and TRBJ1-1; TRBD1 agrees at 9 bases. There are 13 residues in the CDR3. The V gene end was trimmed by 4 bases and the J gene end by 6 bases; junction bases not matched to a gene: 3. Germline V gives CDR1 SGHAT, CDR2 FQNNGV. The DNA for the CDR3 is TGTGCCAGCAGCTGGGACAGGGACTCTGAAGCTTTCTTT. This sequence encodes CASSWDRDSEAFF.

The V call is TRBV19, the J call TRBJ1-1, with a possible D match to TRBD1 (5 bases). The CDR3 covers 11 residues. In germline, CDR1 is LNHDA, CDR2 SQIVND (reference sequence). Trimming cost V 4 bases and J 9 bases, with 9 bases left between them. The CDR3 is CASSTGYQAFF. The CDR3 DNA reads as TGTGCCAGTAGTACAGGGTATCAAGCTTTCTTT.

The chain couples TRBV28 to TRBJ2-7; TRBD1 agrees at 7 bases. Losses at the gene ends were 5 bases for V and 3 bases for J; bases not matched to a gene: 7. The CDR3 loop spans 14 amino acids. Germline assignment: CDR1 MDHEN and CDR2 SYDVKM. CDR3 residues: CASSPTGQIYEQYF. The CDR3, as DNA: TGTGCCAGCAGTCCGACGGGACAGATCTACGAGCAGTACTTC.

The chain carries TRBV18 and TRBJ1-1; 7 nucleotides match TRBD1. J gave up 0 bases and V 2 bases, and 6 bases lay outside the gene matches. The length of the CDR3 is 16 residues. CDR1 is KGHSH and CDR2 is LQKENI in the germline V gene. CDR3 bases: TGTGCCAGCTCACCAGCCACAGGGGCGGTGAACACTGAAGCTTTCTTT. Encoded protein: CASSPATGAVNTEAFF.

This chain connects TRBV5-4 to TRBJ2-7; 11 nucleotides align to TRBD1. This CDR3 comprises 15 residues. CDR1 and CDR2 from the germline V gene are SGHNT and YYREEE (reference sequence). J gave up 6 bases and V 4 bases, and 9 bases lay outside the gene matches. CDR3 region: CASSPPGQGGLEQYF. In nucleotides, the CDR3 is TGTGCCAGCAGCCCGCCGGGACAGGGGGGACTCGAGCAGTACTTC.

This chain connects TRBV9 to TRBJ2-2; 7 nucleotides line up with TRBD1. V shed 3 bases, J shed 3 bases, and the junction held 2 bases outside the gene matches. This CDR3 is built from 14 residues. Germline assignment: CDR1 SGDLS and CDR2 YYNGEE. The CDR3 DNA sequence: TGTGCCAGCAGCGCCCAGGGGGACACCGGGGAGCTGTTTTTT. Protein sequence: CASSAQGDTGELFF.

This sequence joins TRBV11-3 and TRBJ2-1, with 9 bases matching TRBD2. The J segment lost 2 bases and the V segment lost 0 bases, leaving 2 bases of the junction unmatched. Germline assignment: CDR1 SGHNT and CDR2 YENEEA. The length of the CDR3 is 16 residues. The CDR3 region is CASSLEAGGTYNEQFF. The CDR3 DNA reads TGTGCCAGCAGCTTAGAAGCGGGGGGCACCTACAATGAGCAGTTCTTC.

The rearrangement uses TRBV5-1 and TRBJ1-6, with TRBD1 identical over 10 bases. The CDR3 covers 15 residues. V was clipped by 4 bases and J by 6 bases; unmatched bases: 4. The germline CDR1 and CDR2 sequences are SGHRS and YFSETQ. The chain's CDR3 is CASSTRTGGNSPLHF. The CDR3 DNA is TGCGCCAGCAGCACGAGGACAGGGGGTAATTCACCCCTCCACTTT.

This clone was recorded a few times. The V gene is TRBV28, the J gene TRBJ1-6, with TRBD1 as a possible D gene (6 bases). CDR1 is MDHEN, CDR2 SYDVKM, per germline. This CDR3 region has 12 residues. Trimming took 9 bases from V and 7 from J, leaving 10 bases between them. The CDR3 loop is CASLTGNSPLHF. For the CDR3, the DNA is TGTGCCAGTTTAACAGGGAATTCACCCCTCCACTTT.

The chain links TRBV28 to TRBJ2-1; maybe TRBD1 (5 bases). This CDR3 contains 13 residues. The germline gives CDR1 MDHEN, CDR2 SYDVKM. Trimming took 6 bases from V and 7 from J, leaving 13 bases between them. The CDR3 DNA sequence: TGTGCCAGCAGGGGGCGAAGAAGGAATGAGCAGTTCTTC. Amino acid sequence: CASRGRRRNEQFF.

This chain uses TRBV19 with TRBJ1-1; no firm D call. Germline V gene sequence: CDR1 LNHDA, CDR2 SQIVND (reference sequence). V was clipped by 5 bases and J by 4 bases, with 8 bases between them. This CDR3 comprises 12 residues. CDR3 in amino acids: CASSPLGTEAFF. Here the CDR3 DNA reads TGTGCCAGTAGTCCCCTCGGCACTGAAGCTTTCTTT.

This chain uses TRBV27 with TRBJ1-2; D is unresolved. Germline assignment: CDR1 MNHEY and CDR2 SMNVEV (reference sequence). The CDR3 has 15 residues. V dropped 4 bases and J dropped 2 bases, with 14 bases sitting between them. In DNA, the CDR3 is TGTGCCAGCAGTTCCCTACTTCGGGGAAACTATGGCTACACCTTC. Protein product: CASSSLLRGNYGYTF.

This sequence joins TRBV5-8 and TRBJ2-3; no firm D call. The ends were cut back, 6 bases at V and 6 bases at J, with 17 bases in the middle. Germline CDR1 and CDR2: SGHTS and YDEGEE. The CDR3 loop spans 14 amino acids. CDR3: CASTLFSLSDTQYF. The DNA of the CDR3 is TGTGCCAGCACCCTTTTTTCTTTGTCCGATACGCAGTATTTT.

The chain links TRBV7-9 to TRBJ2-1, with 8 bases identical to TRBD1. Germline V gives CDR1 SEHNR, CDR2 FQNEAQ (reference sequence). The ends lost 4 bases at V and 5 bases at J; junction bases unmatched: 10. The CDR3 totals 16 residues. The CDR3 DNA follows: TGTGCCAGCAGCTCCCGGCAGGGGGCTGAGGACAATGAGCAGTTCTTC. It translates to CASSSRQGAEDNEQFF.

The chain has TRBV10-3 and TRBJ2-1, with TRBD2 as a possible D gene (6 bases). Germline values: CDR1 ENHRY, CDR2 SYGVKD. With 1 base removed from V and 0 bases from J, the gap between germline ends came to 10 bases. The CDR3 contains 16 residues. This chain's CDR3 is CAISELLGLSYNEQFF. CDR3 nucleotides: TGTGCCATCAGTGAGTTGTTGGGACTCTCCTACAATGAGCAGTTCTTC.

Comments on this clone: A much larger clone differs from this one at a single base, so this may be a read error. Other DNA sequences in this specimen translate into the identical CDR3. This chain connects TRBV28 to TRBJ1-1; D call uncertain. Trimming stripped 2 bases from V and 1 base from J, with 5 bases between. The CDR3 runs 13 residues. The germline gives CDR1 MDHEN, CDR2 SYDVKM. DNA of the CDR3: TGTGCCAGCAGTTTACCAGGGAACACTGAAGCTTTCTTT. Translating gives CASSLPGNTEAFF.